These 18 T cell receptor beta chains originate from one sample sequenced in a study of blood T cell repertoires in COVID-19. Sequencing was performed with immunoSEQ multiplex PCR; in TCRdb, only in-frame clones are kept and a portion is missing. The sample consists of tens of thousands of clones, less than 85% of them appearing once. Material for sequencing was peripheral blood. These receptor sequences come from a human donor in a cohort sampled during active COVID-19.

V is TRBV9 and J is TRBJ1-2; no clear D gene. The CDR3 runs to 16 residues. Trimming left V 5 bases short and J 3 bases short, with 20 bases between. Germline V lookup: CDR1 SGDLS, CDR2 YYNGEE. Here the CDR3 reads CASRRRATGWDYGYTF. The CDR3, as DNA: TGTGCCAGCAGACGCCGTGCCACGGGTTGGGACTATGGCTACACCTTC.

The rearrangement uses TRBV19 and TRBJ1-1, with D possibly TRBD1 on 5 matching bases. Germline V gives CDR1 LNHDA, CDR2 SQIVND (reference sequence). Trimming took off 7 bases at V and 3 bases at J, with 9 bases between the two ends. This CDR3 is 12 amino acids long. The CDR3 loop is CASTRAYTEAFF. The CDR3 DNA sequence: TGTGCCAGTACCAGGGCCTACACTGAAGCTTTCTTT.

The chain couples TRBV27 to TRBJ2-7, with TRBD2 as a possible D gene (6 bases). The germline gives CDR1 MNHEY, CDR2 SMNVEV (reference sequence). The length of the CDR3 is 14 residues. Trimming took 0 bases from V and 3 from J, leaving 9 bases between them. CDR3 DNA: TGTGCCAGCAGTTTATCGGCGGGGCTCTACGAGCAGTACTTC. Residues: CASSLSAGLYEQYF.

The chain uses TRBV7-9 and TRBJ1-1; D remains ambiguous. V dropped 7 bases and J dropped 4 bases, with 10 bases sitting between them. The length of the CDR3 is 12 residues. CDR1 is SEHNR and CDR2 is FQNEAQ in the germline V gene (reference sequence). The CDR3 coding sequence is TGTGCCAGCATCCATGAGGGCACTGAAGCTTTCTTT. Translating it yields CASIHEGTEAFF.

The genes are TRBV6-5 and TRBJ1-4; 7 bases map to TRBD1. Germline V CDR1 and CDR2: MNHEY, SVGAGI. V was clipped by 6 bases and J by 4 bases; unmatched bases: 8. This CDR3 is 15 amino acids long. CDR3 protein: CASRNPGQSNEKLFF. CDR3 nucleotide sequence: TGTGCCAGCAGGAACCCGGGACAGAGTAATGAAAAACTGTTTTTT.

CDR3 bases: TGTGCCACCAGTTCGTCAGGCGGGGACTTTAAAGGCTACACCTTC. It codes for CATSSSGGDFKGYTF. This chain connects TRBV24-1 to TRBJ1-2, with D possibly matching TRBD1 (5 bases). The CDR3 is made up of 15 amino acids. Per the germline V gene, CDR1 is KGHDR and CDR2 is SFDVKD. V was clipped by 6 bases and J by 8 bases, with 21 bases between them.

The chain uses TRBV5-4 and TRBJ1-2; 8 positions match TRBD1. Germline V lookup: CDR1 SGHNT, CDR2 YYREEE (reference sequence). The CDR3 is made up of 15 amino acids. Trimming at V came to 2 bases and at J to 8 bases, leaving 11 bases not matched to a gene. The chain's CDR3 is CASSFDRGGGGGYTF. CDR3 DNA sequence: TGTGCCAGCAGCTTCGACAGGGGCGGGGGAGGGGGCTACACCTTC. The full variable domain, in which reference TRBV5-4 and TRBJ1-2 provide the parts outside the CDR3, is ETGVTQSPTHLIKTRGQQVTLRCSSQSGHNTVSWYQQALGQGPQFIFQYYREEENGRGNFPPRFSGLQFPNYSSELNVNALELDDSALYLCASSFDRGGGGGYTFGSGTRLTVV.

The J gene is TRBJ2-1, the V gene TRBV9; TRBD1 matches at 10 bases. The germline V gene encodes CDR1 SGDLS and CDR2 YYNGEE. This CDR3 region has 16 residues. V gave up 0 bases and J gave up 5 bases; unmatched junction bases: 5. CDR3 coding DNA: TGTGCCAGCAGCGTAGGTGGGGGACAGGGGCACAATGAGCAGTTCTTC. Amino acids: CASSVGGGQGHNEQFF.

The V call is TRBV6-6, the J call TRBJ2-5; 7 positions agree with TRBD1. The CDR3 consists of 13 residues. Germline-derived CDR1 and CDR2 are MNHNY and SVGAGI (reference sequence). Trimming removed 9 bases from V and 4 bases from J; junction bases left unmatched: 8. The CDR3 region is CASTGATVETQYF. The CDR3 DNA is TGTGCCAGTACAGGGGCCACTGTAGAGACCCAGTACTTC.

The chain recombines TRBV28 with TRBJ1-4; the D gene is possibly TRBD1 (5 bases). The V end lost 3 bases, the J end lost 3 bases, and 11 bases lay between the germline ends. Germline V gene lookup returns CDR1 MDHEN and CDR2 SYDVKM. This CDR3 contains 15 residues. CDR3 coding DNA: TGTGCCAGCAGTTTTGGGGGGGGGTCTAATGAAAAACTGTTTTTT. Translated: CASSFGGGSNEKLFF.

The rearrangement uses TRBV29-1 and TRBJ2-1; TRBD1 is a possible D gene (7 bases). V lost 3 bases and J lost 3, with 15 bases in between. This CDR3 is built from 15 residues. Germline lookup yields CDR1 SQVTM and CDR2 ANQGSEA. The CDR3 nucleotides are TGCAGCGTTGAGGGGGGACAGACTAGCTACAATGAGCAGTTCTTC. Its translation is CSVEGGQTSYNEQFF.

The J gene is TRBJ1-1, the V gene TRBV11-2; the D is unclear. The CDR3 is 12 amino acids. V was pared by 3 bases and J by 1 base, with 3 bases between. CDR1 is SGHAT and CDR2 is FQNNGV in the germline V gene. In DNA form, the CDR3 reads TGTGCCAGCAGCTTTCAGAACACTGAAGCTTTCTTT. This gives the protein CASSFQNTEAFF. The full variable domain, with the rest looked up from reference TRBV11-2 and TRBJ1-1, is EAGVAQSPRYKIIEKRQSVAFWCNPISGHATLYWYQQILGQGPKLLIQFQNNGVVDDSQLPKDRFSAERLKGVDSTLKIQPAKLEDSAVYLCASSFQNTEAFFGQGTRLTVV.

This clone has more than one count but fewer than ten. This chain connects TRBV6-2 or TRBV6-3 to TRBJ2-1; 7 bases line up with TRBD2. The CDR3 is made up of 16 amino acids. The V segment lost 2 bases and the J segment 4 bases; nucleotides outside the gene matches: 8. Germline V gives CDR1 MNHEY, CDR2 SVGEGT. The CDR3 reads CASSYDGGGFYNEQFF. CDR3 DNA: TGTGCCAGCAGTTACGACGGCGGGGGATTTTACAATGAGCAGTTCTTC.

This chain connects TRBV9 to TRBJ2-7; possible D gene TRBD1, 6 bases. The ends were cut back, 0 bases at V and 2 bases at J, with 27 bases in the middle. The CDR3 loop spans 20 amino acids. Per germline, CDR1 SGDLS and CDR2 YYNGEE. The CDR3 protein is CASSVALTGKPKRPPYEQYF. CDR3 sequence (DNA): TGTGCCAGCAGCGTAGCTTTGACAGGAAAACCTAAACGTCCTCCCTACGAGCAGTACTTC.

The CDR3 DNA reads as TGTGCCAGCAGCTTGCCGCAAACAGGGTTAATAGAAGGTGGCTACACCTTC. Protein product: CASSLPQTGLIEGGYTF. The V call is TRBV5-6, the J call TRBJ1-2; perhaps TRBD1 as D (6 bases). CDR3 size: 17 residues. The ends were cut back, 1 base at V and 7 bases at J, with 23 bases in the middle. Germline lookup yields CDR1 SGHDT and CDR2 YYEEEE. Filled out from reference TRBV5-6 and TRBJ1-2, the complete variable domain reads DAGVTQSPTHLIKTRGQQVTLRCSPKSGHDTVSWYQQALGQGPQFIFQYYEEEERQRGNFPDRFSGHQFPNYSSELNVNALLLGDSALYLCASSLPQTGLIEGGYTFGSGTRLTVV.

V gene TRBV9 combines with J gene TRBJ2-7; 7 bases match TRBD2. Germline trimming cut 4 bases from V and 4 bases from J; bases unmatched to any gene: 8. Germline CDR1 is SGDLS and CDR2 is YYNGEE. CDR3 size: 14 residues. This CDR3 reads CASSRTGGGYEQYF. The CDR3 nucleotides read TGTGCCAGCAGCCGGACCGGCGGGGGTTACGAGCAGTACTTC.

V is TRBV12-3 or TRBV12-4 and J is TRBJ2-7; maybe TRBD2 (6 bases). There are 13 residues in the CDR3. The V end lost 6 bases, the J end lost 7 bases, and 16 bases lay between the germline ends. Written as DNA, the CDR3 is TGTGCCAGCAGCGGCCTGGCCCGGGGGGAGCAGTACTTC. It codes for CASSGLARGEQYF.

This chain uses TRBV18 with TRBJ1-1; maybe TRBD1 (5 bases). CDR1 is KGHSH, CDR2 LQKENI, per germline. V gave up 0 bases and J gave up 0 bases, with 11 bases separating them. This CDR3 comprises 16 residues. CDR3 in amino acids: CASSPPHLGVNTEAFF. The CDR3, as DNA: TGTGCCAGCTCACCACCTCATCTAGGGGTGAACACTGAAGCTTTCTTT.